A selection of T cell receptor beta chains follows, all from one sample in a study of cytomegalovirus exposure and HLA in healthy donors. The data were produced by immunoSEQ multiplex PCR, yet TCRdb's version contains in-frame clones alone and is incomplete. The sample holds about 130,000 clones, around 83% seen once. Material for sequencing was PBMCs. These receptors all come from a woman in her thirties in good health and CMV-seropositive. Each CDR3 is given with its conserved first and last residue. The D gene is left open where the match is weak. Not all rows give a size; the values are once, few, many and, for expanded clones, a class.

>TRBV29-1|-|TRBJ1-2|-
TGCAGCGTTGAGACAGCCTATGGCTACACCTTC
CSVETAYGYTF
>TRBV29-1|once|TRBJ1-2|-
TGCAGCGTCGACGCAGGAGGCTATGGCTACACCTTC
CSVDAGGYGYTF
>TRBV5-1|-|TRBJ2-5|TRBD2
TGCGCCAGCAGCTTGACCCCCTCGACTAGCGGGCTGGGAGAGACCCAGTACTTC
CASSLTPSTSGLGETQYF
>TRBV28|-|TRBJ2-7|-
TGTGCCAGCAGTGGGACTTACTCGTCCTACGAGCAGTACTTC
CASSGTYSSYEQYF
>TRBV6-1|-|TRBJ2-7|-
TGTGCCAGCAGTGTCCTACAGGGTCCTAACGAGCAGTACTTC
CASSVLQGPNEQYF
>TRBV4-1|-|TRBJ2-1|TRBD1
TGCGCCAGCAGCAGATCGGGACAGGGAGTGGAGGGTGAGCAGTTCTTC
CASSRSGQGVEGEQFF
>TRBV27|-|TRBJ2-2|TRBD2
TGTGCCAGCAGTTTGGCTAGCGGGTGGAGTAGGGCCGGGGAGCTGTTTTTT
CASSLASGWSRAGELFF
>TRBV5-1|-|TRBJ1-2|-
TGCGCCAGCAGGGATCCGGGGGAAGGCTACACCTTC
CASRDPGEGYTF
>TRBV14|-|TRBJ1-4|-
TGTGCCAGCAGCAATACGGGACACCCAGAAAAACTGTTTTTT
CASSNTGHPEKLFF
>TRBV10-1|-|TRBJ2-2|-
TGCGCCAGCAGTGTTTCTAGCAGTTACACCGGGGAGCTGTTTTTT
CASSVSSSYTGELFF
>TRBV27|-|TRBJ2-7|TRBD1
TGTGCCAGCAGTTTACCCGGGACAGGGAGCTCCTACGAGCAGTACTTC
CASSLPGTGSSYEQYF
>TRBV2|few|TRBJ2-5|TRBD2
TGTGCCAGCAGTGATCCACTAGCGGGGGGTGTGGAGACCCAGTACTTC
CASSDPLAGGVETQYF
>TRBV5-1|once|TRBJ2-3|TRBD2
TGCGCCAGCAGCTGGACTAGCGGGGGAGGGGATACGCAGTATTTT
CASSWTSGGGDTQYF
>TRBV6-5|-|TRBJ2-2|-
TGTGCCAGCATAGCAGCTAACACCGGGGAGCTGTTTTTT
CASIAANTGELFF
>TRBV6-1|-|TRBJ1-1|TRBD1
TGTGCCAGCAGTGTTGTCGGAGGGGGCTATATGAACACTGAAGCTTTCTTT
CASSVVGGGYMNTEAFF
>TRBV9|-|TRBJ1-1|TRBD1
TGTGCCAGCAGCAAACTTTTGGCGGGACAGGGCCCCACTGAAGCTTTCTTT
CASSKLLAGQGPTEAFF
>TRBV30|-|TRBJ1-1|-
TGTGCCTGGAGCGACAGAACTAAAGCTTTCTTT
CAWSDRTKAFF
>TRBV19|-|TRBJ2-7|TRBD1
TGTGCCAGTAAAAGGGGGCAGGGTTACGAGCAGTACTTC
CASKRGQGYEQYF
>TRBV19|-|TRBJ1-2|TRBD1
TGTGCCAGTAGTGCTCTCCGGGACAGGGGGAAGAAGGACTATGGCTACACCTTC
CASSALRDRGKKDYGYTF
>TRBV18|-|TRBJ2-1|-
TGTGCCAGCTCACCTTTCCAGGGGATCGGAGATGAGCAGTTCTTC
CASSPFQGIGDEQFF
>TRBV19|-|TRBJ2-2|TRBD2
TGTGCCAGTCGCCTCGGGGGGGATCTTACCGGGGAGCTGTTTTTT
CASRLGGDLTGELFF
>TRBV28|-|TRBJ2-7|-
TGTGCCAGCAGTAGAGGGATCGAGCAGTACTTC
CASSRGIEQYF
>TRBV2|few|TRBJ2-1|-
TGTGCCAGCAGTGAAGGTGGGGCTATAAATGAGCAGTTCTTC
CASSEGGAINEQFF
>TRBV7-8|-|TRBJ1-2|-
TGTGCCAGCAGCTTCGGGAGGGGGTATGGCTACACCTTC
CASSFGRGYGYTF
>TRBV5-4|-|TRBJ2-3|-
TGTGCCAGCAGCTTTGGGTTAGCGATGAGGGGGGATACGCAGTATTTT
CASSFGLAMRGDTQYF
>TRBV19|-|TRBJ1-1|-
TGTGCCAGTAGTATGATTGGGAGGGGCACTGAAGCTTTCTTT
CASSMIGRGTEAFF
>TRBV7-2|-|TRBJ2-4|TRBD2
TGTGCCAGCAGCCCCCCTTTTAGCGGGAGTACGTACATTCAGTACTTC
CASSPPFSGSTYIQYF
>TRBV30|-|TRBJ1-2|-
TGTGCCTGGGGGGAGGCAGTAGGTTATGGCTACACCTTC
CAWGEAVGYGYTF
>TRBV19|-|TRBJ1-1|-
TGTGCCAGTATGGAGAGAGTCACGGGCACTGAAGCTTTCTTT
CASMERVTGTEAFF
>TRBV28|-|TRBJ1-5|-
TGTGCCACGGTCCTGAGGGGGTTCGATCAGCCCCAGCATTTT
CATVLRGFDQPQHF
>TRBV5-4|-|TRBJ1-1|-
TGTGCCAGCAGCTTGGCGGTGGGCGAAGCTTTCTTT
CASSLAVGEAFF
>TRBV2|-|TRBJ1-5|-
TGTGCCAGCAGTCGTTATAGCAATCAGCCCCAGCATTTT
CASSRYSNQPQHF
>TRBV28|-|TRBJ2-2|-
TGTGCCAGCAGTTTAGAAGTGGCCACCGGGGAGCTGTTTTTT
CASSLEVATGELFF
>TRBV5-1|-|TRBJ2-3|TRBD2
TGCGCCAGCAGCCCCCGGACTAGCGGGGGTTCAGATACGCAGTATTTT
CASSPRTSGGSDTQYF
>TRBV19|-|TRBJ2-1|TRBD2
TGTGCCAGCAGACTAGCGGCTTACAATGAGCAGTTCTTC
CASRLAAYNEQFF
>TRBV5-6|-|TRBJ1-5|-
TGTGCCAGCAGCCTCGGACAGTTCAATCAGCCCCAGCATTTT
CASSLGQFNQPQHF
>TRBV19|-|TRBJ1-1|-
TGTGCCAGTAGTAGCTGGGACACGATGAACACTGAAGCTTTCTTT
CASSSWDTMNTEAFF
>TRBV27|-|TRBJ2-1|TRBD2
TGTGCCAGCAGTCCGGGACTAGCGGGAGCGTATGAGCAGTTCTTC
CASSPGLAGAYEQFF
>TRBV6-5|-|TRBJ1-3|-
TGTGCCAGCAGTTACGCAGGGGCGGCCGGAAACACCATATATTTT
CASSYAGAAGNTIYF
>TRBV2|-|TRBJ1-1|-
TGTGCCAGCAGCCACAGGGAACCGAACACTGAAGCTTTCTTT
CASSHREPNTEAFF
>TRBV5-1|-|TRBJ2-1|-
TGCGCCAGCAGCTTGGCTCCTTCTGACAGCTCCTACAATGAGCAGTTCTTC
CASSLAPSDSSYNEQFF
>TRBV10-3|-|TRBJ1-5|-
TGTGCCATCAGTGCCCCTCGTTGGAAGGGGCAGCATGGCAATCAGCCCCAGCATTTT
CAISAPRWKGQHGNQPQHF
>TRBV9|-|TRBJ2-6|TRBD1
TGTGCCAGCAGCCCGGGACAGGGTCTCCACGTCCTGACTTTC
CASSPGQGLHVLTF
>TRBV5-1|-|TRBJ2-4|TRBD2
TGCGCCAGCAGCTTCTTCGCGGGGGAAAACATTCAGTACTTC
CASSFFAGENIQYF
>TRBV4-1|-|TRBJ2-5|-
TGCGCCAGCAGCCTTGGACAGTTACAAGAGACCCAGTACTTC
CASSLGQLQETQYF
>TRBV28|few|TRBJ1-2|TRBD1
TGTGCCAGCAGCACCACGACAGGGATCGGTTATGGCTACACCTTC
CASSTTTGIGYGYTF